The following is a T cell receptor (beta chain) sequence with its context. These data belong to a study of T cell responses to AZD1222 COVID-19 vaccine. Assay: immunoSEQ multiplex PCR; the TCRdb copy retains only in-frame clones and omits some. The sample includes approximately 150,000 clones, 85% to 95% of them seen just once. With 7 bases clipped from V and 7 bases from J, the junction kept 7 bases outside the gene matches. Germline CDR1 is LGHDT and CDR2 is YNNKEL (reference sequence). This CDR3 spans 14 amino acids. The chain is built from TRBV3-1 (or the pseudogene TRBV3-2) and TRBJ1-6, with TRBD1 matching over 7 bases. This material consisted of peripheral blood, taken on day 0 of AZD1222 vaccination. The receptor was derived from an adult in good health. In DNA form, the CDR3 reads TGTGCCAGCACCACGACAGGGCGAAATTCACCCCTCCACTTT. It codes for CASTTTGRNSPLHF.